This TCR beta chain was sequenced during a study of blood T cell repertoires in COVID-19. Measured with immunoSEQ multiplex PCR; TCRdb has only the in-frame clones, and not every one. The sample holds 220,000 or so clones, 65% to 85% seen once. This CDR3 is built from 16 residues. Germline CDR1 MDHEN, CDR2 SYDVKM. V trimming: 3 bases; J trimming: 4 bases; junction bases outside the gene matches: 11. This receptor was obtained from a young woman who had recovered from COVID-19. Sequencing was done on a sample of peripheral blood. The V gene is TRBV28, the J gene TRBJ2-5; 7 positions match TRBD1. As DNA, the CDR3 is TGTGCCAGCAGTTTCCCGGGGACAGAGTCGGGAGAGACCCAGTACTTC. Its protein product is CASSFPGTESGETQYF.